The clone carrying this TCR beta chain has a handful of counts. Its antigen is unknown. The V gene's germline CDR1 is LGHDT and CDR2 YNNKEL (reference sequence). V lost 4 bases and J lost 6, with 10 bases in between. The CDR3 has 12 residues. The data were taken from a study of T cells after yellow fever vaccination. 5'RACE template switching generated TCR cDNA, adding a universal primer site and UMIs. One entry per CDR3 protein, called by TCRdb with MiXCR from the 5' RACE reads. The data contain 200,000 or so distinct CDR3 sequences, roughly 6.8% of them singletons. Notes on the study in general: The study found a weaker secondary response that peaked faster, day 5 versus 15.

This TCR was recovered from a man in his thirties or forties who received the YFV17D yellow fever vaccine. The specimen was CD4+ T cells sorted from PBMCs, collected on the day of the yellow fever booster vaccination. The genes are TRBV3-1 and TRBJ2-7; D remains ambiguous. CDR3 sequence (DNA): TGTGCCAGCAGCCCATATGGGCGCGAGCAGTACTTC. Amino acid sequence: CASSPYGREQYF.